This T cell receptor (beta chain) emerged from a study of molecular identifiers for immune sequencing clone quantification (dated by TCRdb to 2016 to 2018). Notes on the research overall: For a replicate experiment, the RNA from either about 20,000 or 100,000 naive CD8 T cells was divided into five aliquots, and four of those aliquots went on to sequencing. This methods study used CD8 T cells to benchmark TCR RNA copy counting and molecular-identifier clustering-based TCR repertoire sequencing (MIDCIRS). What the work shows at the level of the full study, not this receptor alone: Highly expanded clone sizes could be underestimated because identical TCR molecules may share a barcode. When barcode sub-clustering was not used, chimeric consensus sequences inflated TCR diversity, with chimeras reaching as high as 47%. In CMV-specific effector cells, over 97% of molecules were held by clones above 20 RNA copies, whereas under 1% of molecules were held by such clones in naive cells. Naive libraries contained spiked-in Jurkat TCR RNA (roughly 10 copies' worth), which is not part of the donor repertoire. Modeling gave about 3.3 recovered TCR RNA copies per cell versus around 9.9 by digital PCR, implying approximately 30% capture efficiency. Even against a background of about a million naive CD8 T cells, spiked-in Jurkat TCR RNA amounting to a single cell's worth was reported to be detectable.

This clonotype has ten or more counts. It has no known antigen specificity. No clone much larger than this one lies a single base away; base qualities are absent. Libraries of naive CD8 T cells were built from 20,000 to 1,000,000 sorted cells, with 10%, 30% or 50% of the purified RNA used. Naive CD8 T cells, defined as CD8+CD4-CCR7+CD45RA+, were FACS-sorted into RLT Plus buffer on a BD FACSAria II. Ten to eleven TCR copies' worth of Jurkat RNA were spiked into roughly 20,000-1,000,000 naive CD8 T cell samples to test detection sensitivity. Enrichment of CD8 T cells was performed with RosetteSep CD8+ T Cell Enrichment Cocktail and Ficoll-Paque, after which ACK red cell lysis was carried out. The CDR3 contains 15 residues, cysteine and phenylalanine counted. Just CDR3 DNA is preserved here, 45 bases in frame from base 1. V was cut back by 0 bases and J by 3 bases, leaving a gap of 11 bases between them. The germline V gene specifies MGHRA as CDR1 and YSYEKL as CDR2.

The protocol used for the library was PCR. Sequencing was carried out with an Illumina HiSeq 4000. Preparation of bulk TCR libraries followed a previously described approach, with the TCR primers listed in Table S5. Total RNA was purified with the Qiagen AllPrep DNA/RNA kit. Before analysis, reads from multiple sequencing runs of the same library were pooled. The published analysis was carried out like this. Reads were retained only if the reads had an exact TCR constant sequence, and the retained reads were trimmed to 150 nt and grouped according to their 12-nt molecular barcodes. Reads in each barcode group were sub-clustered using a 15% Levenshtein threshold, and a quality-weighted consensus sequence was built for each RNA molecule. Non-functional sequences were removed, as were lower-count sequences one edit away from another. Based on a fit of two negative binomial distributions, barcode sub-clusters having less than 20% of the maximum read count were discarded. Through fastp at Q25 and MiXCR, TCRdb rebuilt clones from the public reads, retaining in-frame beta chains. Rows are unified per CDR3 protein, each entry keeping the most common DNA and genes. Clone size and V and J calls follow TCRdb, not the original study. The sample table records around 460,000 distinct CDR3 sequences; 20% to 25% of these occur just once. The ten largest clonotypes hold more than 0.8% of the sample.

The sequence was obtained from a human donor in good health. Some libraries in this study had Jurkat cell RNA spiked in. The chain was built from TRBV4-1 and TRBJ1-1; a weak D assignment points to TRBD1 (5 bases agree). The sequenced sample consisted of naive CD8+ T cells from blood, with Jurkat cell RNA spiked in. The sample's cell subset or site label, in plain terms: FACS-sorted CD8+CD4-CCR7+CD45RA+ naive T cells. This receptor carries the CDR3 CASSQDPPGHTEAFF. The nucleotides read TGCGCCAGCAGCCAAGATCCCCCAGGGCACACTGAAGCTTTCTTT.